These 30 T cell receptor beta chains originate from one sample sequenced in a study of OX40 agonist ivuxolimab in advanced cancers. Only in-frame clones appear in the TCRdb table, and some are missing; sequencing was by immunoSEQ multiplex PCR. The sample includes 70,000 to 95,000 clones, roughly 83% of them seen just once. The source was CD4+ or CD8+ T cells sorted from blood, collected in a trial of the OX40 agonist ivuxolimab. These receptors originate from an adult with an advanced solid tumor such as melanoma, head and neck, liver or kidney cancer.

CDR3 bases: TGCGCCAGCAGCTTGGGACAGATAAGGGCCGGGGAGCTGTTTTTT. Amino acid sequence: CASSLGQIRAGELFF. The genes are TRBV5-1 and TRBJ2-2, with D perhaps TRBD1 (5 bases). The CDR3 extends over 15 amino acids. V was clipped by 0 bases and J by 6 bases, with 12 bases between them. The V gene's germline CDR1 is SGHRS and CDR2 YFSETQ.

This clone occurred a few times. V gene TRBV19 combines with J gene TRBJ1-2; tentative D call: TRBD1 (5 bases). This CDR3 region has 11 residues. Germline values: CDR1 LNHDA, CDR2 SQIVND (reference sequence). The V gene lost 5 bases and the J gene lost 7 bases, with 8 bases spanning the gap. The CDR3 protein is CASSGGGGYTF. CDR3 DNA sequence: TGTGCCAGTAGTGGTGGGGGTGGCTACACCTTC.

This clone has a single count. The chain couples TRBV7-8 to TRBJ2-1, with 16 bases fitting TRBD2. This CDR3 contains 18 residues. The germline V gene has CDR1 SGHVS and CDR2 FQNEAQ. V lost 5 bases, J lost 1 base, and 5 bases stayed unmatched. CDR3 region: CASSTGLAGGRSYNEQFF. The CDR3 coding sequence is TGTGCCAGCAGCACGGGACTAGCGGGAGGGCGGTCCTACAATGAGCAGTTCTTC. Combining the CDR3 with reference TRBV7-8 and TRBJ2-1 gives the whole variable domain GAGVSQSPRYKVAKRGQDVALRCDPISGHVSLFWYQQALGQGPEFLTYFQNEAQLDKSGLPSDRFFAERPEGSVSTLKIQRTQQEDSAVYLCASSTGLAGGRSYNEQFFGPGTRLTVL.

The chain employs TRBV7-2 and TRBJ1-1; D gene ambiguous. The V gene's germline CDR1 is SGHTA and CDR2 FQGNSA. CDR3 length equals 11 residues. Trimming stripped 2 bases from V and 6 bases from J, with 4 bases between. The DNA for the CDR3 is TGTGCCAGCAGCTTACGGGCTGAAGCTTTCTTT. It translates to CASSLRAEAFF.

This chain links TRBV21-1 with TRBJ1-2; no check of the table's D call, TRBD1, against the DNA was made. TRBV21-1 is a documented pseudogene. The CDR3 covers 11 residues. CDR3 residues: CASRNRGGYTF. CDR3 coding DNA: TGTGCCAGCAGAAACAGGGGGGGCTACACCTTC.

The chain recombines TRBV29-1 with TRBJ1-2; no clear D gene. This CDR3 region has 14 residues. The ends were cut back, 1 base at V and 3 bases at J, with 12 bases in the middle. Germline CDR1 SQVTM, CDR2 ANQGSEA. The CDR3 loop is CSVEVPGGYYGYTF. DNA for the CDR3: TGCAGCGTTGAAGTTCCCGGAGGGTACTATGGCTACACCTTC. The full variable domain, completed using reference TRBV29-1 and TRBJ1-2, is SAVISQKPSRDICQRGTSLTIQCQVDSQVTMMFWYRQQPGQSLTLIATANQGSEATYESGFVIDKFPISRPNLTFSTLTVSNMSPEDSSIYLCSVEVPGGYYGYTFGSGTRLTVV.

The rearrangement links TRBV2 to TRBJ1-1; 8 positions match TRBD1. After removal of 7 bases from V and 5 bases from J, the junction contained 3 bases not matched to a gene. From germline, CDR1 is SNHLY and CDR2 FYNNEI. This CDR3 has 12 amino acids. The CDR3 protein is CASTRQGTEAFF. CDR3 nucleotides: TGTGCCAGCACTAGACAGGGGACTGAAGCTTTCTTT.

The rearrangement uses TRBV11-2 and TRBJ2-7, with D possibly being TRBD1 or TRBD2 (6 bases each). V was clipped by 2 bases and J by 4 bases, with 18 bases between them. The CDR3 spans 16 residues. Germline CDR1 is SGHAT and CDR2 is FQNNGV. CDR3 in DNA: TGTGCCAGCAGCTTAACTACGGGGGCCAGTGGATACGAGCAGTACTTC. This gives the protein CASSLTTGASGYEQYF.

This chain joins TRBV25-1 and TRBJ2-5; weak D call: TRBD2 (6 bases). The CDR3 covers 15 residues. V was cut by 8 bases and J by 5 bases, with 21 bases left in between. CDR1 is MGHDK and CDR2 is SYGVNS in the germline V gene. The CDR3 DNA is TGTGCCAGCGAGGGGACTCGCTATCCGCGGGAGACCCAGTACTTC. This codes for CASEGTRYPRETQYF.

This clone was observed a single time. The gene calls are TRBV18 and TRBJ2-5; 9 bases are shared with TRBD2. The CDR3 is 14 residues long. Germline trimming cut 3 bases from V and 2 bases from J; bases unmatched to any gene: 1. The germline CDR1 and CDR2 sequences are KGHSH and LQKENI. CDR3 DNA: TGTGCCAGCTCACCGACTAGCGGACAAGAGACCCAGTACTTC. Its protein is CASSPTSGQETQYF.

This chain links TRBV7-9 with TRBJ2-2; D unresolved. The CDR3 length is 14 residues. V shed 3 bases and J shed 1 base, with 6 bases lying between them. In germline, CDR1 is SEHNR, CDR2 FQNEAQ (reference sequence). The CDR3, as DNA: TGTGCCAGCAGCTTGGACGGGAACACCGGGGAGCTGTTTTTT. This encodes CASSLDGNTGELFF.

The rearrangement joins TRBV7-2 to TRBJ1-2, with D tentatively TRBD1 (5 bases). The CDR3 sequence is 14 residues long. V lost 1 base to trimming and J lost 2 bases, with 8 bases between them. The germline gives CDR1 SGHTA, CDR2 FQGNSA. The CDR3 nucleotides read TGTGCCAGCAGCTTAGACCAGGGCAACTATGGCTACACCTTC. This translates into CASSLDQGNYGYTF.

This clone has more than one count but fewer than ten. The chain recombines TRBV13 with TRBJ1-2; 7 bases are a match to TRBD1. V trimming: 5 bases; J trimming: 6 bases; junction bases outside the gene matches: 6. The CDR3 totals 13 residues. CDR1 and CDR2 from the germline V gene are PRHDT and FYEKMQ (reference sequence). The CDR3 sequence: CASSPDRRNGYTF. The CDR3 DNA reads as TGTGCCAGCAGCCCGGACAGGAGGAATGGCTACACCTTC.

This chain links TRBV5-4 with TRBJ1-1, with D unclear. CDR1 SGHNT and CDR2 YYREEE come from the germline V gene (reference sequence). Trimming shortened V by 0 bases and J by 8 bases, and 8 bases separated the two germline ends. There are 12 residues in the CDR3. CDR3 bases: TGTGCCAGCAGCTTGGGTGCACTCGAAGCTTTCTTT. Translation gives CASSLGALEAFF.

In its sample, this clone was seen a few times. CDR3 bases: TGCGCCAGCAGCAACGGATACGAGACAGGGACTAATTCACCCCTCCACTTT. It codes for CASSNGYETGTNSPLHF. The genes are TRBV5-1 and TRBJ1-6; TRBD1 aligns across 7 bases. Trimming removed 4 bases from V and 6 bases from J; junction bases left unmatched: 13. In germline, CDR1 is SGHRS, CDR2 YFSETQ. The CDR3 length is 17 residues. Full variable domain (missing parts from reference TRBV5-1 and TRBJ1-6): KAGVTQTPRYLIKTRGQQVTLSCSPISGHRSVSWYQQTPGQGLQFLFEYFSETQRNKGNFPGRFSGRQFSNSRSEMNVSTLELGDSALYLCASSNGYETGTNSPLHFGNGTRLTVT.

The V gene is TRBV27, the J gene TRBJ1-5, with D perhaps TRBD1 (6 bases). The V gene lost 3 bases and the J gene lost 11 bases, with 17 bases spanning the gap. The CDR3 has 14 residues. The V gene's germline CDR1 is MNHEY and CDR2 SMNVEV (reference sequence). The CDR3 nucleotides are TGTGCCAGCAGTTTCCGACCCCAGGGGTGGACCCAGCATTTT. It codes for CASSFRPQGWTQHF.

V usage is TRBV6-6 and J usage is TRBJ1-5; 7 bases are shared with TRBD1. The germline CDR1 and CDR2 sequences are MNHNY and SVGAGI (reference sequence). The V and J ends lost 6 bases and 7 bases, in that order; junction bases with no gene match: 9. The CDR3 is 14 amino acids. The CDR3 DNA reads TGTGCCAGCAGCAGATCCGACAGGGACCAGCCCCAGCATTTT. Translating it yields CASSRSDRDQPQHF.

This clone was picked up one time. CDR3 residues: CASSQDNLPRGTGGNRRSPLHF. The CDR3 nucleotides are TGCGCCAGCAGCCAAGACAATCTCCCTAGAGGGACAGGGGGCAACCGCCGATCACCCCTCCACTTT. The chain has TRBV4-1 and TRBJ1-6; 12 bases fit TRBD1. The CDR3 sequence is 22 residues long. Germline V gives CDR1 MGHRA, CDR2 YSYEKL. The V segment lost 0 bases and the J segment 10 bases; nucleotides outside the gene matches: 22.

This chain connects TRBV19 to TRBJ1-1, with D maybe TRBD1 (6 bases). Trimming shortened V by 4 bases and J by 8 bases, and 11 bases separated the two germline ends. The CDR3 covers 12 residues. The germline V gene encodes CDR1 LNHDA and CDR2 SQIVND (reference sequence). CDR3 region: CASSTRTEEAFF. The CDR3 DNA is TGTGCCAGTAGTACTCGGACAGAAGAAGCTTTCTTT.

This chain uses TRBV6-5 with TRBJ1-1; D is perhaps TRBD1 (5 bases). Germline V gives CDR1 MNHEY, CDR2 SVGAGI. The CDR3 contains 12 residues. Trimming pared 4 bases from V and 3 bases from J, leaving 6 bases between. CDR3 amino acids: CASSSRDTEAFF. The CDR3 region has the DNA TGTGCCAGCAGTTCCAGGGACACTGAAGCTTTCTTT.

The chain recombines TRBV7-9 with TRBJ1-4; tentatively, D is TRBD1 (5 bases). The germline gives CDR1 SEHNR, CDR2 FQNEAQ (reference sequence). The CDR3 runs 17 residues. Deletions cut 0 bases from V and 2 bases from J, with 13 bases between. The CDR3 region is CASSLAKRGTTNEKLFF. The CDR3 DNA reads as TGTGCCAGCAGCTTAGCGAAAAGGGGTACCACTAATGAAAAACTGTTTTTT. The whole variable domain, filled in from reference TRBV7-9 and TRBJ1-4, reads DTGVSQNPRHKITKRGQNVTFRCDPISEHNRLYWYRQTLGQGPEFLTYFQNEAQLEKSRLLSDRFSAERPKGSFSTLEIQRTEQGDSAMYLCASSLAKRGTTNEKLFFGSGTQLSVL.

This clone was counted only a few times. This sequence joins TRBV19 and TRBJ1-5; D is undetermined. Deletions cut 4 bases from V and 2 bases from J, with 12 bases between. This CDR3 comprises 15 residues. Looked up from germline, CDR1 is LNHDA and CDR2 is SQIVND (reference sequence). CDR3 residues: CASSRDGPGNQPQHF. The CDR3 DNA is TGTGCCAGTAGTAGAGACGGTCCGGGCAATCAGCCCCAGCATTTT.

V and J are TRBV6-1 and TRBJ2-7, with 7 bases matching TRBD1. V shed 6 bases, J shed 5 bases, and the junction held 10 bases outside the gene matches. This CDR3 region has 14 residues. Germline loops: CDR1 MNHNS, CDR2 SASEGT. The CDR3 DNA reads TGTGCCAGCAGCCCCCGGGACAGAACCCACGAGCAGTACTTC. Translation: CASSPRDRTHEQYF.

V and J are TRBV10-3 and TRBJ2-3, with 7 bases that match TRBD1. Germline V gene sequence: CDR1 ENHRY, CDR2 SYGVKD. After removal of 6 bases from V and 1 base from J, the junction contained 1 base not matched to a gene. This CDR3 comprises 13 residues. The CDR3 DNA is TGTGCCATCAGGGGGACAGGCACAGATACGCAGTATTTT. Its protein product is CAIRGTGTDTQYF.

The chain joins TRBV30 to TRBJ2-5; D is possibly TRBD1 (6 bases). V was pared by 1 base and J by 3 bases, with 15 bases between. Germline CDR1 reads GTSNPN; CDR2 reads SVGIG (reference sequence). The CDR3 covers 15 residues. This CDR3 is CAWSAIGQRKETQYF. Written as DNA, the CDR3 is TGTGCCTGGAGTGCCATTGGACAGAGGAAAGAGACCCAGTACTTC.

The genes are TRBV18 and TRBJ2-5; D unclear. Trimming stripped 3 bases from V and 5 bases from J, with 13 bases between. Per the germline V gene, CDR1 is KGHSH and CDR2 is LQKENI. The CDR3 is made up of 14 amino acids. The chain's CDR3 is CASSPNRGRETQYF. The CDR3 nucleotides are TGTGCCAGCTCACCCAATCGAGGACGCGAGACCCAGTACTTC. The whole variable domain, filled in from reference TRBV18 and TRBJ2-5, reads NAGVMQNPRHLVRRRGQEARLRCSPMKGHSHVYWYRQLPEEGLKFMVYLQKENIIDESGMPKERFSAEFPKEGPSILRIQQVVRGDSAAYFCASSPNRGRETQYFGPGTRLLVL.

The rearrangement joins TRBV27 to TRBJ1-4; D remains ambiguous. Germline CDR1 and CDR2: MNHEY and SMNVEV (reference sequence). Deletions cut 0 bases from V and 14 bases from J, with 13 bases between. This CDR3 contains 13 residues. CDR3 amino acids: CASSLSRSQRLFF. The DNA of the CDR3 is TGTGCCAGCAGTTTATCGAGGTCCCAGAGGCTGTTTTTT.

The chain carries TRBV2 and TRBJ2-7; TRBD1 is a possible D gene (6 bases). V gave up 8 bases and J gave up 3 bases, with 17 bases separating them. CDR1 is SNHLY, CDR2 FYNNEI, per germline. The CDR3 loop spans 14 amino acids. The CDR3 spells CASEGQGQLYEQYF. CDR3 nucleotides: TGTGCCAGCGAGGGGCAGGGACAACTCTACGAGCAGTACTTC.

The rearrangement joins TRBV4-2 to TRBJ1-2, with 7 bases identical to TRBD1. V lost 7 bases, J lost 4 bases, and 6 bases stayed unmatched. The germline gives CDR1 LGHNA, CDR2 YNFKEQ. This CDR3 spans 13 amino acids. CDR3 DNA: TGTGCCAGCACCCACCAGGGGGGCTATGGCTACACCTTC. Its protein product is CASTHQGGYGYTF.

This sequence joins TRBV19 and TRBJ1-3; no firm D call. The CDR3 runs to 14 residues. V was clipped by 1 base and J by 3 bases, with 7 bases between them. Germline loops: CDR1 LNHDA, CDR2 SQIVND (reference sequence). CDR3 in amino acids: CASSIGGNGNTIYF. CDR3 in DNA: TGTGCCAGTAGTATAGGAGGGAATGGAAACACCATATATTTT. The variable domain in full, completed from reference TRBV19 and TRBJ1-3, reads DGGITQSPKYLFRKEGQNVTLSCEQNLNHDAMYWYRQDPGQGLRLIYYSQIVNDFQKGDIAEGYSVSREKKESFPLTVTSAQKNPTAFYLCASSIGGNGNTIYFGEGSWLTVV.